Below, 21 T cell receptor beta chains from the same sample are listed, as sequenced in a study of blood T cell repertoires in COVID-19. Measured with immunoSEQ multiplex PCR; TCRdb has only the in-frame clones, and not every one. Altogether 200,000 to 250,000 clones are present, 80% to 85% being singletons, with the ten largest covering approximately 7.3%. Sequencing input: PBMCs or T cells enriched from blood (not recorded which). These receptors were obtained from a woman aged 40 to 50 who had recovered from COVID-19.

The V gene is TRBV19, the J gene TRBJ1-3, with D possibly being TRBD1 (5 bases). The germline gives CDR1 LNHDA, CDR2 SQIVND (reference sequence). The CDR3 is 15 residues long. Trimming left V 6 bases short and J 1 base short, with 13 bases between. The CDR3 DNA is TGTGCCAGTAGCTCCCTGACAGATTCTGGAAACACCATATATTTT. Translated, it gives CASSSLTDSGNTIYF.

This chain uses TRBV5-1 with TRBJ2-1, with TRBD2 matching 13 bases. Per germline, CDR1 SGHRS and CDR2 YFSETQ. The CDR3 consists of 17 residues. The junction had 6 bases not matched to a gene; V was cut back by 1 base and J by 5 bases. Written as DNA, the CDR3 is TGCGCCAGCAGCTTGTGGACTAGCGGGAGCTTCGACAATGAGCAGTTCTTC. It translates to CASSLWTSGSFDNEQFF.

The gene calls are TRBV29-1 and TRBJ2-5, with 12 nucleotides matching TRBD1. The CDR3 consists of 14 residues. The V gene end was trimmed by 7 bases and the J gene end by 7 bases; junction bases not matched to a gene: 10. Germline lookup yields CDR1 SQVTM and CDR2 ANQGSEA. DNA of the CDR3: TGCAGCGCCGGCCCGGGACAGGGGGCCCGGACCCAGTACTTC. Translation: CSAGPGQGARTQYF.

This chain joins TRBV30 and TRBJ2-2, with TRBD1 matching over 8 bases. CDR1 is GTSNPN, CDR2 SVGIG, per germline (reference sequence). The CDR3 loop spans 16 amino acids. Trimming at V came to 1 base and at J to 1 base, leaving 5 bases not matched to a gene. CDR3 nucleotide sequence: TGTGCCTGGAGTGACGGACAGGGCAGGAACACCGGGGAGCTGTTTTTT. It encodes CAWSDGQGRNTGELFF.

This rearrangement joins TRBV5-5 to TRBJ2-6; 10 positions match TRBD1. The germline gives CDR1 SGHKS, CDR2 YYEKEE (reference sequence). After removal of 7 bases from V and 4 bases from J, the junction contained 2 bases not matched to a gene. The CDR3 contains 14 residues. Written as DNA, the CDR3 is TGTGCCAGCGACAGGGGGCCAGGGGCCAACGTCCTGACTTTC. It is translated as CASDRGPGANVLTF.

The chain has TRBV24-1 and TRBJ1-2, with no clear D. V lost 4 bases to trimming and J lost 6 bases, with 11 bases between them. The CDR3 has 13 residues. The germline CDR1 and CDR2 sequences are KGHDR and SFDVKD. The CDR3 protein is CATSDGLMNGYTF. The CDR3 coding sequence is TGTGCCACCAGTGACGGGTTAATGAATGGCTACACCTTC.

The chain has TRBV11-3 and TRBJ2-3; TRBD2 agrees at 13 bases. Germline V gene data show CDR1 as SGHNT and CDR2 as YENEEA. Unmatched junction bases numbered 10, after V lost 5 bases and J lost 2 bases. The CDR3 is 18 amino acids. CDR3: CASSPGTSGDKDTDTQYF. Written as DNA, the CDR3 is TGTGCCAGCAGCCCCGGGACTAGCGGGGACAAAGACACAGATACGCAGTATTTT.

The V and J genes are TRBV5-5 and TRBJ1-2; D uncertain. The V gene lost 3 bases and the J gene lost 8 bases, with 26 bases spanning the gap. Germline V lookup: CDR1 SGHKS, CDR2 YYEKEE (reference sequence). This CDR3 has 17 residues. The CDR3 here is CASSYASGPRDLGGYTF. The CDR3 DNA is TGTGCCAGCAGCTACGCCTCCGGGCCTCGGGATTTAGGAGGCTACACCTTC. The entire variable domain, with the rest obtained from reference TRBV5-5 and TRBJ1-2, is as follows: DAGVTQSPTHLIKTRGQQVTLRCSPISGHKSVSWYQQVLGQGPQFIFQYYEKEERGRGNFPDRFSARQFPNYSSELNVNALLLGDSALYLCASSYASGPRDLGGYTFGSGTRLTVV.

Details on this clone: Other DNA sequences in this sample translate to the same CDR3. This sequence joins TRBV30 and TRBJ1-1, with no clear D. Germline V gives CDR1 GTSNPN, CDR2 SVGIG (reference sequence). The CDR3 totals 13 residues. Trimming cost V 3 bases and J 1 base, with 9 bases left between them. CDR3: CAWRGGENTEAFF. The CDR3 region has the DNA TGTGCCTGGAGAGGCGGTGAGAACACTGAAGCTTTCTTT.

The chain has TRBV19 and TRBJ2-1; 10 nucleotides align to TRBD2. CDR1 LNHDA and CDR2 SQIVND come from the germline V gene (reference sequence). The CDR3 has 15 amino acids. The V segment lost 6 bases and the J segment 4 bases; nucleotides outside the gene matches: 6. The CDR3 is CASRLLAGVYNEQFF. DNA for the CDR3: TGTGCCAGTAGGCTTCTAGCGGGGGTTTACAATGAGCAGTTCTTC.

The DNA for the CDR3 is TGTGCCAGCAGCTTAGCGGGTGTCACAGGCCAGCGGAACACCGGGGAGCTGTTTTTT. Translating it yields CASSLAGVTGQRNTGELFF. The V and J genes are TRBV7-2 and TRBJ2-2; tentatively, D is TRBD1 (5 bases). In germline, CDR1 is SGHTA, CDR2 FQGNSA. V was shortened by 0 bases and J by 1 base, with 18 bases between the two germline ends. CDR3 length equals 19 residues.

V usage is TRBV27 and J usage is TRBJ2-1; D gene unclear. The CDR3 contains 15 residues. Germline CDR1 and CDR2: MNHEY and SMNVEV (reference sequence). V lost 3 bases, J lost 0 bases, and 9 bases lay in between. CDR3 amino acids: CASSFNTRSYNEQFF. The CDR3 DNA is TGTGCCAGCAGTTTCAACACCCGCTCCTACAATGAGCAGTTCTTC.

The chain recombines TRBV19 with TRBJ2-3, with TRBD2 matching over 11 bases. With V trimmed by 6 bases and J by 2 bases, 13 bases remained unmatched. The germline V gene encodes CDR1 LNHDA and CDR2 SQIVND (reference sequence). CDR3 length: 18 amino acids. The CDR3 protein is CASSHRPGLAALTDTQYF. The CDR3 nucleotides are TGTGCCAGTAGCCACCGACCGGGACTAGCGGCCCTCACAGATACGCAGTATTTT.

The chain is built from TRBV4-3 and TRBJ2-1; possibly TRBD2 for D (5 bases). The germline V gene has CDR1 LGHNA and CDR2 YSLEER. The V and J ends lost 1 base and 6 bases respectively, with 13 bases between them. This CDR3 is built from 15 residues. The CDR3 is CASSQVSDWLNEQFF. The CDR3 DNA reads as TGCGCCAGCAGCCAAGTCTCGGACTGGCTCAATGAGCAGTTCTTC.

This clone was detected once. The chain has TRBV5-1 and TRBJ1-6, with D uncertain. Trimming took 0 bases from V and 13 from J, leaving 14 bases between them. This CDR3 spans 14 amino acids. Germline-derived CDR1 and CDR2 are SGHRS and YFSETQ. The CDR3 nucleotides are TGCGCCAGCAGCTTGGCCGGCTTCGAGGATCCCCTCCACTTT. It specifies CASSLAGFEDPLHF.

V usage is TRBV28 and J usage is TRBJ2-5; a weak D match, TRBD1 (5 bases). Trimming took off 5 bases at V and 5 bases at J, with 21 bases between the two ends. This CDR3 region has 16 residues. Germline CDR1 and CDR2: MDHEN and SYDVKM. The CDR3 sequence is CASSPPLSGLRETQYF. CDR3 DNA: TGTGCCAGCAGTCCTCCCCTATCAGGGCTTAGGGAGACCCAGTACTTC.

This clone was counted a single time. The CDR3: CASSSPGLGSNEQFF. CDR3 DNA: TGTGCCAGCAGCTCTCCGGGACTAGGATCCAATGAGCAGTTCTTC. The chain joins TRBV3-1 (or the pseudogene TRBV3-2) to TRBJ2-1; 8 bases map to TRBD2. The germline V gene encodes CDR1 LGHDT and CDR2 YNNKEL (reference sequence). V lost 5 bases, J lost 6 bases, and 9 bases stayed unmatched. The CDR3 loop spans 15 amino acids.

J is TRBJ2-7 and V is TRBV28, with D possibly being TRBD1 (5 bases). V lost 2 bases and J lost 2, with 7 bases in between. The germline gives CDR1 MDHEN, CDR2 SYDVKM. The CDR3 length is 13 residues. CDR3 sequence: CASSLPGPYEQYF. Written as DNA, the CDR3 is TGTGCCAGCAGTTTACCAGGGCCCTACGAGCAGTACTTC.

The V and J genes are TRBV28 and TRBJ2-2; 8 bases align to TRBD1. The germline V gene encodes CDR1 MDHEN and CDR2 SYDVKM. CDR3 length equals 15 residues. The V gene end was trimmed by 5 bases and the J gene end by 6 bases; junction bases not matched to a gene: 8. The CDR3 bases are TGTGCCAGCAGTCCAAGGACAGGGTCGGCCGGGGAGCTGTTTTTT. This translates into CASSPRTGSAGELFF.

DNA for the CDR3: TGCAGTGCTACACACCGGGCTGAAGCTTTCTTT. Its translation is CSATHRAEAFF. The J gene is TRBJ1-1, the V gene TRBV20-1; D is ambiguous. Germline values: CDR1 DFQATT, CDR2 SNEGSKA (reference sequence). Between the trimmed V and J ends, which lost 4 bases and 6 bases, there was a span of 9 bases. The CDR3 is 11 amino acids.

This clone showed up just a few times. The rearrangement uses TRBV5-6 and TRBJ1-2; unclear D gene. The V end lost 4 bases, the J end lost 4 bases, and 11 bases lay between the germline ends. CDR3 length: 13 residues. CDR1 and CDR2 (germline): SGHDT, YYEEEE. CDR3 loop: CASSSEGSYGYTF. Written as DNA, the CDR3 is TGTGCCAGCAGCAGCGAGGGCTCCTATGGCTACACCTTC.